These 2 T cell receptor beta chains originate from one sample sequenced in a study of technical replicates of blood from several donors. Here immunoSEQ multiplex PCR was the method, and the copy in TCRdb shows in-frame clones only, minus some. The sample lists some 100,000 clones, roughly 95% occurring once. Sequencing was done on a sample of T cells isolated from PBMCs. The receptors derive from a human donor in good health.

The gene calls are TRBV10-3 and TRBJ1-2, with 10 bases that match TRBD1. This CDR3 has 15 amino acids. The trim removed 0 bases at V and 8 bases at J, leaving 6 bases unmatched. The V gene's germline CDR1 is ENHRY and CDR2 SYGVKD. CDR3 sequence: CAISESTGQGQGYTF. The CDR3 DNA reads as TGTGCCATCAGTGAGTCTACGGGACAGGGGCAAGGCTACACCTTC.

J is TRBJ1-1 and V is TRBV18, with TRBD1 as a possible D gene (6 bases). This CDR3 has 17 residues. Germline CDR1 reads KGHSH; CDR2 reads LQKENI. V was cut by 3 bases and J by 0 bases, with 17 bases left in between. Here the CDR3 DNA reads TGTGCCAGCTCACCCGTATCAGACAGGCGGATGAACACTGAAGCTTTCTTT. Translating gives CASSPVSDRRMNTEAFF.